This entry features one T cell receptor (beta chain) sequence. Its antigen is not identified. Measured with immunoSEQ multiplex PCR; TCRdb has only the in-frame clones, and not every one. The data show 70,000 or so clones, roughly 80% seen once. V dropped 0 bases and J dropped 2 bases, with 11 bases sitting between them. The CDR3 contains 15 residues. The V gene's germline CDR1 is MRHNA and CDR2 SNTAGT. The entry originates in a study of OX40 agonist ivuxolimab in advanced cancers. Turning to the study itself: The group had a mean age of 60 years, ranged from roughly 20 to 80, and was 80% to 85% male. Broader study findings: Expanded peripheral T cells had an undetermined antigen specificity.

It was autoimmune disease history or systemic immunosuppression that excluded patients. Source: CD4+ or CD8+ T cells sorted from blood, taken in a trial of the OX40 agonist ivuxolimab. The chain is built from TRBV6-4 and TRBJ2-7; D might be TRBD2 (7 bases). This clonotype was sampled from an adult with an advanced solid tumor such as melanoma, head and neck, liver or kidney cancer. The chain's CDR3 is CASSDSRGGPYEQYF. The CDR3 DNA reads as TGTGCCAGCAGTGACTCGAGGGGGGGCCCCTACGAGCAGTACTTC.